This T cell receptor beta chain was observed in a study of CD8 T cells in Susac syndrome (dated by TCRdb to about 2019). The study in broad terms: The study used repertoire sequencing to test whether antigen drove CD8+ T cell activation and differentiation in Susac syndrome. CD8+ T cell repertoire clonality was compared between 11 to 12 healthy donors, about 14 Susac syndrome patients and approximately 16 multiple sclerosis patients. General study outcomes and caveats: The number of individuals in the TCR sequencing and HLA analysis was recognized as being relatively small.

RNA was extracted using the RNeasy kit, and roughly 0.5 to 1 ug of the RNA was reverse transcribed with random hexamers. TCR beta CDR3 regions were amplified with the immunoSEQ multiplex PCR assay covering 54 Vbeta and 13 Jbeta segments. Bias from PCR amplification was corrected by using a synthetic template baseline for primer optimization and for computational correction. The source study handled its data this way. Reads were annotated to V, D and J genes per IMGT and analyzed with immunoSEQ Analyzer, keeping only productive sequences. Clonality was computed as one minus Shannon entropy normalized by log2 of the number of productive unique sequences. For each patient and control, public and private clones were evaluated within the 100 most prevalent clones. Clones were defined as Susac-specific when absent from the healthy and MS cohorts, from roughly 1,100 published viral clones and from other ImmuneACCESS disease sequences. In-frame beta chains were kept once TCRdb had trimmed the public reads at Q25 with fastp and called clones with MiXCR. One record per CDR3 amino acid sequence lists the most common genes and DNA. The V and J calls come from TCRdb's annotation, not from the publication. The table for this sample lists approximately 200,000 distinct CDR3 sequences; 90% to 95% of them were counted only once. The ten most abundant clones make up about 0.15% of the sample.

Peripheral blood CD8+ and CD4+ T cells from healthy donors, Susac syndrome patients and multiple sclerosis patients were profiled using high-throughput TCR beta sequencing. Treatment-naive patients with stable or active relapsing-remitting disease fulfilling revised McDonald criteria were used as multiple sclerosis controls. Bulk CD8+ and CD4+ T cells were purified by magnetic negative isolation, while CD8+ TEMRA cells were enriched using FACS. Blood was drawn into EDTA tubes, processed within 24 hours, and PBMCs were isolated by density gradient centrifugation. PBMCs destined for TCR sequencing were cryopreserved in liquid nitrogen and later thawed in a 37 °C water bath. Purity of sorted or isolated CD4+, CD8+ and CD8+ TEMRA cells was at least 90%. The CDR3 runs 14 amino acids, cysteine and phenylalanine included. The entry retains the CDR3 DNA only, 42 bases that are in frame from base 1. The germline V gene specifies SQVTM as CDR1 and ANQGSEA as CDR2. V drops 1 base and J drops 0 bases, leaving 9 bases in between.

On this clonotype: Its antigen has not been determined. No qualities accompany the bases; no much larger clone lies one base away.

Sequencing used CD8+ T cells from PBMCs. The sequence links TRBV29-1 to TRBJ2-5; the D gene assignment is ambiguous. This TCR came from a human donor with multiple sclerosis. The CDR3 is CSVEGHQNQETQYF. The DNA sequence is as follows: TGCAGCGTTGAAGGGCACCAAAACCAAGAGACCCAGTACTTC.